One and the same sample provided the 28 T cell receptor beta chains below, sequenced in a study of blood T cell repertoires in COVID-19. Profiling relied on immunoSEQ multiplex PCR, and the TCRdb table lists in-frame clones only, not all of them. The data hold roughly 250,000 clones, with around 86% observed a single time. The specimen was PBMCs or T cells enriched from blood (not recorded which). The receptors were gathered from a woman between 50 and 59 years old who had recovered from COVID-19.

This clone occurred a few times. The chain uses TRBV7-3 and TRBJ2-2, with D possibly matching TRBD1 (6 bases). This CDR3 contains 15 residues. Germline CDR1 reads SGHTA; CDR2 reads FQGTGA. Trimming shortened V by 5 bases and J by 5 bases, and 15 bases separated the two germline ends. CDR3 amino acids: CASSPSGQNTGELFF. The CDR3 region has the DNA TGTGCCAGCAGCCCATCCGGACAGAATACCGGGGAGCTGTTTTTT.

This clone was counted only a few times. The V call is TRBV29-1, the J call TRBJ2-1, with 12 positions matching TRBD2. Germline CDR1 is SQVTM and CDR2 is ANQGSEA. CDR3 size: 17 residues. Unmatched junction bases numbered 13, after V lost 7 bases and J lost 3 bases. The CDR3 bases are TGCAGCGCCCCCGCCTTACTAGCGGGAGGTCTCTACAATGAGCAGTTCTTC. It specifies CSAPALLAGGLYNEQFF.

The CDR3 is CASSLVYSGRAREETQYF. For the CDR3, the DNA is TGCGCCAGCAGCTTGGTGTATAGCGGGAGGGCGCGGGAAGAGACCCAGTACTTC. The V call is TRBV5-1, the J call TRBJ2-5, with TRBD2 matching over 11 bases. V shed 0 bases and J 3 bases; nucleotides not matched to a gene: 10. The CDR3 runs 18 residues. The germline gives CDR1 SGHRS, CDR2 YFSETQ.

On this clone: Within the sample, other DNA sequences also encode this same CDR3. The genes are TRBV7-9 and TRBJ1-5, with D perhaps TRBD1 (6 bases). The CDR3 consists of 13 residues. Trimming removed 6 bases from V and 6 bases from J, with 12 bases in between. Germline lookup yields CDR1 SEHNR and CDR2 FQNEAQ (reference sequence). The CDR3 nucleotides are TGTGCCAGCAGTCTGGGGGCTGGTCAGCCCCAGCATTTT. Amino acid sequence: CASSLGAGQPQHF.

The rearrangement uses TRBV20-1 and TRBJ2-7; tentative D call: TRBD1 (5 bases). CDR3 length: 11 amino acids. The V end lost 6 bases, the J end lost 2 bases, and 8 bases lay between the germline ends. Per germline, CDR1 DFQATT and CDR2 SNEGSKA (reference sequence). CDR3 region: CSARAAYEQYF. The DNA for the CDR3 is TGCAGTGCCAGGGCAGCCTACGAGCAGTACTTC.

The CDR3 is CAWSAGLAGPETQYF. The DNA for the CDR3 is TGTGCCTGGAGCGCGGGACTAGCGGGACCGGAGACCCAGTACTTC. The chain links TRBV30 to TRBJ2-5; 13 bases align to TRBD2. Unmatched junction bases numbered 6, after V lost 3 bases and J lost 5 bases. The CDR3 has 15 amino acids. Germline V lookup: CDR1 GTSNPN, CDR2 SVGIG (reference sequence).

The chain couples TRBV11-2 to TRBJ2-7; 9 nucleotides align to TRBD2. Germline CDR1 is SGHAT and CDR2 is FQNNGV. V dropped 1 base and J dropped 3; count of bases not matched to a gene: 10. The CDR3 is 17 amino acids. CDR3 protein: CASSLALGPSGIYEQYF. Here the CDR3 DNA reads TGTGCCAGCAGCTTAGCCCTGGGGCCTAGCGGGATCTACGAGCAGTACTTC.

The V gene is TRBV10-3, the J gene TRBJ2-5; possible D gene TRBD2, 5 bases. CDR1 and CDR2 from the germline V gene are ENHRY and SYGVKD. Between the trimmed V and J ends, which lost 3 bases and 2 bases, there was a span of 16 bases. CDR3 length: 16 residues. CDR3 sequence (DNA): TGTGCCATCAGTGAAGTTTCTCTCGGGGTACAAGAGACCCAGTACTTC. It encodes CAISEVSLGVQETQYF.

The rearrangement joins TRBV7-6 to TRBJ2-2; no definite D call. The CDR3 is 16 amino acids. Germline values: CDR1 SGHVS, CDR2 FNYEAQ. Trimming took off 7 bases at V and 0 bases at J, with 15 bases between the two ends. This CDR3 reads CASTPSTLTNTGELFF. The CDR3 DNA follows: TGTGCCAGCACCCCAAGTACATTAACGAACACCGGGGAGCTGTTTTTT.

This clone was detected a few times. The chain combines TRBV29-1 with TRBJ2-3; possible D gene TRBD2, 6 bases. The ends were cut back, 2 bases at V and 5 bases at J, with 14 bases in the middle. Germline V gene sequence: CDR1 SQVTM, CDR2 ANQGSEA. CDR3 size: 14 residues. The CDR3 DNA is TGCAGCGTTGAAACGTCGGGAGCGGGAGATACGCAGTATTTT. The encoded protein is CSVETSGAGDTQYF.

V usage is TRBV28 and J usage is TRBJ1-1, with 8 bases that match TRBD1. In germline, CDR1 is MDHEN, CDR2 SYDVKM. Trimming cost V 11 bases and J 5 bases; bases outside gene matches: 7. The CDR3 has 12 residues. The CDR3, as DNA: TGTGCCCTCTCGACAGGGGTTACTGAAGCTTTCTTT. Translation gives CALSTGVTEAFF.

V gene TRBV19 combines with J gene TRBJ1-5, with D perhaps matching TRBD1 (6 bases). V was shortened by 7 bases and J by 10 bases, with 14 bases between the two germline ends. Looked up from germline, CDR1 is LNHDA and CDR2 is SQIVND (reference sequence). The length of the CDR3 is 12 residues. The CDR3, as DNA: TGTGCCAGTACTGGGGGCACAGACCCCCAGCATTTT. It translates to CASTGGTDPQHF.

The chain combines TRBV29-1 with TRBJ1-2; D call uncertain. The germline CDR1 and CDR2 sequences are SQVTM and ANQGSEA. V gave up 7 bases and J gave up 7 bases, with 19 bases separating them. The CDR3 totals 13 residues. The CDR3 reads CSGSQISIPGYTF. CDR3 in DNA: TGCAGCGGTTCACAGATATCTATCCCTGGCTACACCTTC.

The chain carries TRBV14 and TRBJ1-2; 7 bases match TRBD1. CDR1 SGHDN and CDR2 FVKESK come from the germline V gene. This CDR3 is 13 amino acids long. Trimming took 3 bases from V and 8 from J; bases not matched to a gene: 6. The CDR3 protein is CASSHDRDWGYTF. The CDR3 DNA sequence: TGTGCCAGCAGCCACGACAGGGATTGGGGCTACACCTTC.

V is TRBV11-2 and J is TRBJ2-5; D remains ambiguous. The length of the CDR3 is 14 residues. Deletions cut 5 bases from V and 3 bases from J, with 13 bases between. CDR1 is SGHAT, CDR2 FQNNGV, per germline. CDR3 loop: CASSPSKLKETQYF. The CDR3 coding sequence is TGTGCCAGCAGCCCTAGTAAATTGAAAGAGACCCAGTACTTC.

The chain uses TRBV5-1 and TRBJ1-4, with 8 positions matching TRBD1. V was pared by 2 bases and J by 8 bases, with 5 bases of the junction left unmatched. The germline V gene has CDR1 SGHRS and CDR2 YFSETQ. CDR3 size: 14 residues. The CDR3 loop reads CASSFGQGNEKLFF. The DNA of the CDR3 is TGCGCCAGCAGCTTTGGACAGGGTAACGAAAAACTGTTTTTT.

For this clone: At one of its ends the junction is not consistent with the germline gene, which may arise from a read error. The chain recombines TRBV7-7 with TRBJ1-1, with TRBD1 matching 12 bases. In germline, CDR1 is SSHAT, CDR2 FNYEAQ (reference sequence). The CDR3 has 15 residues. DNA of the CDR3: TGTGCTAGCAGCTCAGGGACAGGGGGCGGCACTGAAGCTTTCTTT. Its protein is CASSSGTGGGTEAFF.

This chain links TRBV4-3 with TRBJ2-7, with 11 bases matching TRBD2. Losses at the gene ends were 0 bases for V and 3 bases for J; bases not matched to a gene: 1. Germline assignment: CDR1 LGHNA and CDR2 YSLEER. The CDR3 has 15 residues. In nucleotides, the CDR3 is TGCGCCAGCAGCCAAGAGACTAGCGGGAACTACGAGCAGTACTTC. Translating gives CASSQETSGNYEQYF.

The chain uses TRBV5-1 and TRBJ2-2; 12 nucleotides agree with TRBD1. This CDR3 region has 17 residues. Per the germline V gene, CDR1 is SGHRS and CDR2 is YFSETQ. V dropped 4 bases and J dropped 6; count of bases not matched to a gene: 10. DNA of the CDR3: TGCGCCAGCAGCCAAGAGTCGGGACAGGGGGCGGCCGGGGAGCTGTTTTTT. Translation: CASSQESGQGAAGELFF.

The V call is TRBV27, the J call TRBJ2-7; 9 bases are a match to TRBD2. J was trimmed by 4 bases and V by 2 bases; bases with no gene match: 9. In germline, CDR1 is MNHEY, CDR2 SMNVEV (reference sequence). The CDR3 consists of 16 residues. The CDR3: CASSLGGGRVVYEQYF. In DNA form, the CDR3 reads TGTGCCAGCAGTTTAGGGGGCGGGAGGGTAGTGTACGAGCAGTACTTC.

This CDR3 reads CASESGRIYNEQFF. CDR3 DNA sequence: TGTGCCAGCGAGAGCGGGCGGATCTACAATGAGCAGTTCTTC. V gene TRBV19 combines with J gene TRBJ2-1; a weak D match, TRBD2 (6 bases). Trimming pared 9 bases from V and 3 bases from J, leaving 15 bases between. Germline CDR1 LNHDA, CDR2 SQIVND (reference sequence). The CDR3 is 14 residues long.

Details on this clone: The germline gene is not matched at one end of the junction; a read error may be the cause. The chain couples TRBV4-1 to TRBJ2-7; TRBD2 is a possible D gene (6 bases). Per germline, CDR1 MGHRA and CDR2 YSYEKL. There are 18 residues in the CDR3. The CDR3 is CARSQQLAGGRGGFEQYF. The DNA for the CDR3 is TGCGCCCGCAGCCAACAACTCGCGGGCGGGCGGGGCGGGTTCGAGCAGTACTTC.

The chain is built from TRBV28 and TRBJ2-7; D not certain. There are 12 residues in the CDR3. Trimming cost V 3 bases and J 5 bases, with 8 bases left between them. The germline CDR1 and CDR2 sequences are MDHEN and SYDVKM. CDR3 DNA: TGTGCCAGCAGTTTCGGTTTCCACGAGCAGTACTTC. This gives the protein CASSFGFHEQYF.

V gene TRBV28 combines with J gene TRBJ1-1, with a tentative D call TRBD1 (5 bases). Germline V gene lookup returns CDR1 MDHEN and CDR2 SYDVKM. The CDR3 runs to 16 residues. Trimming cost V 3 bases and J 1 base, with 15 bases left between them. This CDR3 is CASSFPDIRANTEAFF. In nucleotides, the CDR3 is TGTGCCAGCAGTTTCCCGGACATTCGGGCGAACACTGAAGCTTTCTTT. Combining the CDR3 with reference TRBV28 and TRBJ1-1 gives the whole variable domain DVKVTQSSRYLVKRTGEKVFLECVQDMDHENMFWYRQDPGLGLRLIYFSYDVKMKEKGDIPEGYSVSREKKERFSLILESASTNQTSMYLCASSFPDIRANTEAFFGQGTRLTVV.

This CDR3 is CASSATETRGQFF. CDR3 bases: TGCGCCAGCAGTGCGACAGAAACCAGGGGGCAGTTCTTC. The chain combines TRBV10-1 with TRBJ2-1; tentatively, D is TRBD1 (6 bases). This CDR3 region has 13 residues. V lost 4 bases and J 12 bases, leaving 16 bases between the germline ends. CDR1 is WNHNN and CDR2 is SYGVQD in the germline V gene (reference sequence).

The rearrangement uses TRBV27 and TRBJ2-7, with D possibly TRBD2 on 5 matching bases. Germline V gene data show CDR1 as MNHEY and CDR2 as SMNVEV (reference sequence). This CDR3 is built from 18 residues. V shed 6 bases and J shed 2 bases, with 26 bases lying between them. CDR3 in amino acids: CASSSPRNGLRKTYEQYF. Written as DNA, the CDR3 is TGTGCCAGCAGCTCACCCCGAAACGGACTGAGAAAAACCTACGAGCAGTACTTC.

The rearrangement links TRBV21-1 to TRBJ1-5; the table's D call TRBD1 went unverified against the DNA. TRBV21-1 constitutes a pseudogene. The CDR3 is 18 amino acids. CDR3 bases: TGTGCCAGCAGCAAAGGGTACAACCTTCGATATAGCAATCAGCCCCAGCATTTT. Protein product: CASSKGYNLRYSNQPQHF.

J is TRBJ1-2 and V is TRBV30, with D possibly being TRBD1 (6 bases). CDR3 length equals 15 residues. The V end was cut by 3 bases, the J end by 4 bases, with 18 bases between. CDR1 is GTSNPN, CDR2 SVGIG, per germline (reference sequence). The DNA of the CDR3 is TGTGCCTGGAGCCAGGGGACGCGCACCACCTATGGCTACACCTTC. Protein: CAWSQGTRTTYGYTF.